This T cell receptor (beta chain) was sequenced for a study of T cell responses to AZD1222 COVID-19 vaccine. Study conclusions and caveats: Just a handful of AZD1222 recipients were seropositive at baseline. There were mostly white British donors and more females than males, and clonal diversity was possibly underestimated. No day 14 peak samples; only post-peak repertoires were characterized. Regions 160-218 and 743-854 held dominance among vaccine-associated CD4 TCRs, which spanned spike.

The CDR3 runs 15 residues. Between the trimmed V and J ends, which lost 4 bases and 2 bases, there was a span of 16 bases. Germline V lookup: CDR1 SGHRS, CDR2 YFSETQ. About this clone: Its target is not known.

Clones were read by immunoSEQ multiplex PCR, and TCRdb kept only the in-frame ones, dropping some. The data contain 96,000 or so clones, 89% of them seen just once; the ten biggest clones take up roughly 1.5%. J is TRBJ2-7 and V is TRBV5-1; a weak D match, TRBD2 (7 bases). The TCR sequence derives from an adult in good health. Sequenced here: peripheral blood, sampled on day 0 of AZD1222 vaccination. The CDR3 is CASSEGGGATYEQYF. DNA for the CDR3: TGCGCCAGCAGCGAGGGAGGGGGGGCAACCTACGAGCAGTACTTC.